These 32 T cell receptor beta chains share one sample of origin, sequenced in a study of shared clonotypes between healthy human individuals. Method: immunoSEQ multiplex PCR; TCRdb's copy keeps in-frame clones and lacks some. The sample lists a few million clones; about 92% were seen once. Sequenced material: naive CD4+ T cells sorted from blood. Documented subset: CD45RA+ positively selected. The receptors were sampled from a man between 18 and 29 years old in good health.

This clone was seen once. The CDR3 DNA reads TGTGCCAGCACTAGCAGGGAGAGCTCCTACAATGAGCAGTTCTTC. This sequence encodes CASTSRESSYNEQFF. This sequence joins TRBV2 and TRBJ2-1; D tentatively reads TRBD1 or TRBD2 (5 bases each). The CDR3 has 15 residues. Trimming stripped 7 bases from V and 0 bases from J, with 13 bases between. CDR1 is SNHLY and CDR2 is FYNNEI in the germline V gene.

The CDR3 reads CAWSVRSNRDTGELFF. The CDR3 region has the DNA TGTGCCTGGAGCGTCCGCTCGAACAGGGATACCGGGGAGCTGTTTTTT. The chain joins TRBV30 to TRBJ2-2; D perhaps matches TRBD1 (6 bases). Trimming left V 3 bases short and J 5 bases short, with 19 bases between. The CDR3 is 16 amino acids. Germline V gene lookup returns CDR1 GTSNPN and CDR2 SVGIG (reference sequence).

The gene calls are TRBV30 and TRBJ2-5, with D perhaps given as TRBD1 or TRBD2 (5 bases each). V was shortened by 3 bases and J by 2 bases, with 31 bases between the two germline ends. There are 20 residues in the CDR3. Germline V CDR1 and CDR2: GTSNPN, SVGIG (reference sequence). The DNA for the CDR3 is TGTGCCTGGAGGGGCCGAGGGGTGAGCCAAAAAGGGGTAATACAAGAGACCCAGTACTTC. Its protein is CAWRGRGVSQKGVIQETQYF.

With respect to this clone: At the DNA level, this CDR3 is encoded by other sequences in the same sample as well. V gene TRBV9 combines with J gene TRBJ2-7; maybe TRBD2 (6 bases). V was clipped by 0 bases and J by 0 bases, with 10 bases between them. Germline CDR1 is SGDLS and CDR2 is YYNGEE. CDR3 length: 15 residues. CDR3 DNA: TGTGCCAGCAGCGTAGGGGACTCCCTCTCCTACGAGCAGTACTTC. Amino acids: CASSVGDSLSYEQYF.

The gene calls are TRBV27 and TRBJ1-4, with D perhaps matching TRBD1 (6 bases). The germline gives CDR1 MNHEY, CDR2 SMNVEV (reference sequence). The CDR3 has 13 amino acids. V lost 7 bases to trimming and J lost 8 bases, with 14 bases between them. CDR3 nucleotides: TGTGCCAGCAAATTGCGCACAGGGGAAAAACTGTTTTTT. It yields the protein CASKLRTGEKLFF.

The V and J genes are TRBV5-1 and TRBJ2-5; 10 bases match TRBD2. Trimming at V came to 0 bases and at J to 2 bases, leaving 7 bases not matched to a gene. The CDR3 totals 17 residues. The germline V gene encodes CDR1 SGHRS and CDR2 YFSETQ. The CDR3 is CASSLGGTSGAQETQYF. CDR3 bases: TGCGCCAGCAGCTTGGGGGGAACTAGCGGGGCGCAAGAGACCCAGTACTTC.

The table lists this clone with a count of one. The same CDR3 arises from other DNA sequences in this sample as well. The genes are TRBV20-1 and TRBJ2-5; D remains ambiguous. This CDR3 is built from 10 residues. The germline V and J ends were trimmed by 6 bases and 4 bases, with 6 bases remaining between them. Germline loops: CDR1 DFQATT, CDR2 SNEGSKA (reference sequence). This chain's CDR3 is CSARLETQYF. The CDR3 DNA follows: TGCAGTGCCAGACTAGAGACCCAGTACTTC.

J is TRBJ2-3 and V is TRBV6-4; TRBD2 aligns across 9 bases. The V and J ends lost 5 bases and 2 bases, in that order; junction bases with no gene match: 11. The CDR3 has 17 residues. CDR1 and CDR2 (germline): MRHNA, SNTAGT. CDR3: CASSPYPTSGLTDTQYF. CDR3 DNA sequence: TGTGCCAGCAGTCCATACCCGACTAGCGGCCTCACAGATACGCAGTATTTT.

The J gene is TRBJ1-2, the V gene TRBV18; D is unresolved. V lost 3 bases to trimming and J lost 8 bases, with 19 bases between them. The CDR3 length is 15 residues. Germline assignment: CDR1 KGHSH and CDR2 LQKENI. The CDR3 loop is CASSPGPPISNGYTF. The CDR3 DNA sequence: TGTGCCAGCTCACCCGGGCCGCCCATAAGCAACGGCTACACCTTC.

The chain links TRBV19 to TRBJ1-1; 7 bases agree with TRBD1. CDR1 and CDR2 (germline): LNHDA, SQIVND (reference sequence). V was pared by 5 bases and J by 4 bases, with 10 bases of the junction left unmatched. This CDR3 contains 15 residues. This chain's CDR3 is CASSPGGGEGTEAFF. The CDR3 DNA sequence: TGTGCCAGTAGTCCAGGAGGGGGCGAGGGCACTGAAGCTTTCTTT.

The chain links TRBV7-9 to TRBJ2-7; TRBD1 is a possible D gene (5 bases). Looked up from germline, CDR1 is SEHNR and CDR2 is FQNEAQ (reference sequence). V lost 2 bases and J 4 bases, leaving 6 bases between the germline ends. This CDR3 has 12 amino acids. CDR3 in amino acids: CASSLRGYEQYF. The CDR3 coding sequence is TGTGCCAGCAGCTTAAGGGGTTACGAGCAGTACTTC.

This rearrangement joins TRBV5-4 to TRBJ2-3; 13 positions match TRBD2. Trimming cost V 3 bases and J 6 bases; bases outside gene matches: 10. This CDR3 region has 17 residues. Germline V gene sequence: CDR1 SGHNT, CDR2 YYREEE (reference sequence). As DNA, the CDR3 is TGTGCCAGCAGCTCTTCCGGGACTAGCGGGGCCAGGGATACGCAGTATTTT. Protein: CASSSSGTSGARDTQYF.

V gene TRBV4-1 combines with J gene TRBJ1-1; D ambiguous. The CDR3 runs 11 residues. V was trimmed by 0 bases and J by 10 bases, leaving 6 bases between them. Germline lookup yields CDR1 MGHRA and CDR2 YSYEKL. The CDR3 spells CASSQEMVAFF. As DNA, the CDR3 is TGCGCCAGCAGCCAAGAAATGGTAGCTTTCTTT.

In its sample, this clone was seen a few times. This specimen includes other DNA sequences encoding the same CDR3. This chain's CDR3 is CASSLRLNTEAFF. The CDR3 DNA reads TGTGCCAGCAGCTTGAGGTTAAACACTGAAGCTTTCTTT. The V gene is TRBV11-2, the J gene TRBJ1-1; no clear D. V dropped 3 bases and J dropped 2 bases, with 7 bases sitting between them. CDR3 length: 13 amino acids. Germline V gene lookup returns CDR1 SGHAT and CDR2 FQNNGV.

V and J are TRBV5-6 and TRBJ2-2, with TRBD1 matching 10 bases. The CDR3 totals 15 residues. CDR1 is SGHDT, CDR2 YYEEEE, per germline. V was pared by 3 bases and J by 5 bases, with 4 bases of the junction left unmatched. CDR3 loop: CASSSDRGYTGELFF. The CDR3 region has the DNA TGTGCCAGCAGCTCGGACAGGGGGTATACCGGGGAGCTGTTTTTT.

V usage is TRBV18 and J usage is TRBJ2-7, with TRBD2 matching 12 bases. Trimming took 1 base from V and 5 from J; bases not matched to a gene: 12. Germline loops: CDR1 KGHSH, CDR2 LQKENI. The CDR3 consists of 18 residues. The CDR3 DNA sequence: TGTGCCAGCTCACCACTGGGGCTAGCGGGAGGGCCCGTGCACGAGCAGTACTTC. Protein sequence: CASSPLGLAGGPVHEQYF.

About this clone itself: Distinct nucleotide sequences in the sample also encode this CDR3. This chain connects TRBV19 to TRBJ2-7; possibly TRBD1 or TRBD2 for D (5 bases each). CDR3 size: 13 residues. V gave up 5 bases and J gave up 5 bases, with 13 bases separating them. Germline V gene data show CDR1 as LNHDA and CDR2 as SQIVND (reference sequence). CDR3 residues: CASSPPGRNEQYF. CDR3 sequence (DNA): TGTGCCAGTAGTCCCCCGGGACGGAACGAGCAGTACTTC.

This clone was picked up a small number of times. This rearrangement joins TRBV19 to TRBJ1-1; no reliable D call. The CDR3 is made up of 12 amino acids. V was pared by 4 bases and J by 4 bases, with 7 bases between. In germline, CDR1 is LNHDA, CDR2 SQIVND (reference sequence). CDR3 nucleotides: TGTGCCAGTAGTACCACGGGCACTGAAGCTTTCTTT. Its translation: CASSTTGTEAFF.

The chain carries TRBV11-2 and TRBJ1-1; D unclear. This CDR3 has 15 amino acids. V lost 0 bases and J 0 bases, leaving 8 bases between the germline ends. The germline CDR1 and CDR2 sequences are SGHAT and FQNNGV. CDR3 nucleotides: TGTGCCAGCAGCTTAGAAGTCATAATGAACACTGAAGCTTTCTTT. Translating it yields CASSLEVIMNTEAFF.

The genes are TRBV7-2 and TRBJ2-6; D unresolved. The V end was cut by 7 bases, the J end by 4 bases, with 2 bases between. The CDR3 covers 11 residues. In germline, CDR1 is SGHTA, CDR2 FQGNSA. CDR3 nucleotides: TGTGCCAGCACGGGGGCCAACGTCCTGACTTTC. It translates to CASTGANVLTF.

Only one count was recorded for this clone. The genes are TRBV5-1 and TRBJ2-7; no definite D call. The CDR3 consists of 13 residues. CDR1 and CDR2 from the germline V gene are SGHRS and YFSETQ. V was shortened by 2 bases and J by 2 bases, with 8 bases between the two germline ends. This CDR3 is CASSFPSPYEQYF. CDR3 coding DNA: TGCGCCAGCAGCTTCCCATCCCCCTACGAGCAGTACTTC.

The V gene is TRBV6-1, the J gene TRBJ1-5; D ambiguous. With 5 bases removed from V and 0 bases from J, the gap between germline ends came to 5 bases. The CDR3 sequence is 13 residues long. Germline V gene data show CDR1 as MNHNS and CDR2 as SASEGT. CDR3 residues: CASSPNSNQPQHF. The CDR3 coding sequence is TGTGCCAGCAGTCCGAATAGCAATCAGCCCCAGCATTTT.

There are a few counts of this clone. This chain joins TRBV18 and TRBJ2-7, with 9 bases matching TRBD1. V gave up 3 bases and J gave up 4 bases; unmatched junction bases: 10. The CDR3 is 16 residues long. The germline V gene encodes CDR1 KGHSH and CDR2 LQKENI. The CDR3: CASSPRLGDREYEQYF. For the CDR3, the DNA is TGTGCCAGCTCACCCCGCTTAGGGGACAGGGAATACGAGCAGTACTTC.

The J gene is TRBJ2-1, the V gene TRBV5-4, with 14 bases aligning to TRBD2. V lost 4 bases and J lost 4; bases outside the gene matches: 7. Germline CDR1 and CDR2: SGHNT and YYREEE (reference sequence). The CDR3 has 17 amino acids. DNA for the CDR3: TGTGCCAGCAGCAAGGGACTAGCGGGAGAGGGGTACAATGAGCAGTTCTTC. Encoded protein: CASSKGLAGEGYNEQFF. The full variable domain, completed using reference TRBV5-4 and TRBJ2-1, is ETGVTQSPTHLIKTRGQQVTLRCSSQSGHNTVSWYQQALGQGPQFIFQYYREEENGRGNFPPRFSGLQFPNYSSELNVNALELDDSALYLCASSKGLAGEGYNEQFFGPGTRLTVL.

The chain uses TRBV18 and TRBJ2-5; D may correspond to TRBD1 or TRBD2 (5 bases each). V lost 5 bases, J lost 1 base, and 8 bases lay in between. CDR1 is KGHSH and CDR2 is LQKENI in the germline V gene. There are 13 residues in the CDR3. CDR3: CASSEGIQETQYF. The CDR3 DNA is TGTGCCAGCTCAGAGGGGATCCAAGAGACCCAGTACTTC.

The chain recombines TRBV7-9 with TRBJ2-5, with D uncertain. Trimming cost V 0 bases and J 0 bases, with 8 bases left between them. Germline V gene data show CDR1 as SEHNR and CDR2 as FQNEAQ (reference sequence). The CDR3 sequence is 15 residues long. CDR3 residues: CASSLALRDQETQYF. CDR3 in DNA: TGTGCCAGCAGCTTAGCGCTACGTGACCAAGAGACCCAGTACTTC.

CDR3 sequence: CASSTDSYNSPLHF. CDR3 coding DNA: TGTGCCAGCAGTACAGACTCCTATAATTCACCCCTCCACTTT. The chain couples TRBV7-9 to TRBJ1-6; D unclear. V shed 6 bases and J shed 0 bases, with 6 bases lying between them. In germline, CDR1 is SEHNR, CDR2 FQNEAQ (reference sequence). The CDR3 length is 14 residues.

Concerning this clone itself: At the DNA level, this CDR3 is encoded by other sequences in the same sample as well. The chain recombines TRBV5-1 with TRBJ2-3; 8 bases line up with TRBD1. V was clipped by 0 bases and J by 6 bases; unmatched bases: 6. Per the germline V gene, CDR1 is SGHRS and CDR2 is YFSETQ. The CDR3 contains 15 residues. CDR3 DNA: TGCGCCAGCAGCTTGGCAGGGGGCTCTTCTGATACGCAGTATTTT. Translating it yields CASSLAGGSSDTQYF.

CDR3 nucleotides: TGTGCCAGCAGTCTCATTAGGGACAGAAGTGAAGCTTTCTTT. Protein product: CASSLIRDRSEAFF. This rearrangement joins TRBV28 to TRBJ1-1; 7 bases map to TRBD1. Per germline, CDR1 MDHEN and CDR2 SYDVKM. J was trimmed by 7 bases and V by 5 bases; bases with no gene match: 10. This CDR3 has 14 amino acids.

The chain recombines TRBV10-2 with TRBJ2-4; 7 bases line up with TRBD1. CDR1 is WSHSY and CDR2 is SAAADI in the germline V gene. The trim removed 8 bases at V and 6 bases at J, leaving 10 bases unmatched. This CDR3 region has 14 residues. The CDR3 DNA is TGCGCCAGCGGACAGGAAGGCATGGCAAACATTCAGTACTTC. It translates to CASGQEGMANIQYF.

The V call is TRBV18, the J call TRBJ2-7; perhaps TRBD2 as D (5 bases). The CDR3 covers 14 residues. Per germline, CDR1 KGHSH and CDR2 LQKENI. V lost 2 bases and J 3 bases, leaving 11 bases between the germline ends. CDR3 bases: TGTGCCAGCTCACCAGGCAGGAGGTTCTACGAGCAGTACTTC. Encoded protein: CASSPGRRFYEQYF.

This clone was observed a handful of times. V and J are TRBV7-9 and TRBJ1-1; 7 bases agree with TRBD1. V lost 5 bases, J lost 4 bases, and 13 bases stayed unmatched. Per the germline V gene, CDR1 is SEHNR and CDR2 is FQNEAQ (reference sequence). The CDR3 runs 16 residues. The DNA for the CDR3 is TGTGCCAGCAGCCCAGTGGGGTTAGGGGGCTTCACTGAAGCTTTCTTT. Residues: CASSPVGLGGFTEAFF.